The 18 T cell receptor beta chains reported below all come from one sample, sequenced in a study of blood T cell repertoires in COVID-19. Only in-frame clones appear in the TCRdb table, and some are missing; sequencing was by immunoSEQ multiplex PCR. Altogether tens of thousands of clones are present, 65% to 80% being singletons, with the ten largest covering around 23%. Sequenced sample: peripheral blood. The receptors were gathered from a human donor in a cohort sampled during active COVID-19.

The V and J genes are TRBV6-1 and TRBJ1-2; D possibly corresponds to TRBD1 (6 bases). There are 14 residues in the CDR3. Trimming left V 3 bases short and J 6 bases short, with 14 bases between. Germline CDR1 is MNHNS and CDR2 is SASEGT. The DNA of the CDR3 is TGTGCCAGCAGTGATTACAGGGAGTCAAATGGCTACACCTTC. Translating gives CASSDYRESNGYTF.

Of note for this clone: This same CDR3 is encoded by further DNA sequences in the sample. The rearrangement uses TRBV5-1 and TRBJ2-3; TRBD2 agrees at 10 bases. V gave up 4 bases and J gave up 4 bases; unmatched junction bases: 3. This CDR3 comprises 14 residues. CDR1 and CDR2 from the germline V gene are SGHRS and YFSETQ. The CDR3 region has the DNA TGCGCCAGCAGCAGGACTAGCGGAGCAGATACGCAGTATTTT. Encoded protein: CASSRTSGADTQYF.

This rearrangement joins TRBV28 to TRBJ1-4, with a weak D call TRBD1 (6 bases). V lost 4 bases, J lost 1 base, and 16 bases lay in between. Germline lookup yields CDR1 MDHEN and CDR2 SYDVKM. This CDR3 has 17 amino acids. For the CDR3, the DNA is TGTGCCAGCAGTTCCCCGGGGGGGGCAGGAACTAATGAAAAACTGTTTTTT. Encoded protein: CASSSPGGAGTNEKLFF.

The rearrangement uses TRBV28 and TRBJ1-2; TRBD1 agrees at 7 bases. Germline loops: CDR1 MDHEN, CDR2 SYDVKM. This CDR3 has 15 amino acids. V lost 4 bases, J lost 0 bases, and 5 bases stayed unmatched. CDR3 sequence (DNA): TGTGCCAGCAGTTCGACAGGGCAAGCTAACTATGGCTACACCTTC. This sequence encodes CASSSTGQANYGYTF.

The V and J genes are TRBV28 and TRBJ1-5; D perhaps matches TRBD1 (5 bases). Germline CDR1 MDHEN, CDR2 SYDVKM. V was clipped by 7 bases and J by 5 bases, with 18 bases between them. This CDR3 spans 15 amino acids. CDR3 in amino acids: CASTHGGEGDQPQHF. In DNA form, the CDR3 reads TGTGCCAGCACCCATGGGGGGGAGGGCGATCAGCCCCAGCATTTT.

DNA for the CDR3: TGCGCCAGCAGCTTTACAGCAGCGAACACTGAAGCTTTCTTT. This encodes CASSFTAANTEAFF. This sequence joins TRBV5-1 and TRBJ1-1; unclear D gene. Germline CDR1 and CDR2: SGHRS and YFSETQ. The V and J ends lost 2 bases and 1 base respectively, with 9 bases between them. The CDR3 consists of 14 residues. Full variable domain (outside the CDR3, taken from reference TRBV5-1 and TRBJ1-1): KAGVTQTPRYLIKTRGQQVTLSCSPISGHRSVSWYQQTPGQGLQFLFEYFSETQRNKGNFPGRFSGRQFSNSRSEMNVSTLELGDSALYLCASSFTAANTEAFFGQGTRLTVV.

As concerns this clone: Other DNA variants within this sample encode the same CDR3. The rearrangement joins TRBV20-1 to TRBJ2-5, with D perhaps TRBD1 (6 bases). Germline V CDR1 and CDR2: DFQATT, SNEGSKA (reference sequence). V lost 6 bases to trimming and J lost 4 bases, with 9 bases between them. There are 11 residues in the CDR3. CDR3 in amino acids: CSARTVETQYF. As DNA, the CDR3 is TGCAGTGCGAGGACAGTAGAGACCCAGTACTTC.

V usage is TRBV6-5 and J usage is TRBJ2-1; 8 bases match TRBD2. Germline V gene data show CDR1 as MNHEY and CDR2 as SVGAGI. The V and J ends lost 2 bases and 2 bases, in that order; junction bases with no gene match: 2. CDR3 length equals 15 residues. DNA for the CDR3: TGTGCCAGCAGTTACCCGGGGGGGGCCTACAATGAGCAGTTCTTC. Encoded protein: CASSYPGGAYNEQFF.

This chain's CDR3 is CASSTMGFTSGSTDTQYF. CDR3 in DNA: TGTGCCAGCAGCACGATGGGGTTTACTAGCGGGAGTACAGATACGCAGTATTTT. The genes are TRBV5-8 and TRBJ2-3, with 11 bases matching TRBD2. Germline CDR1 and CDR2: SGHTS and YDEGEE. This CDR3 comprises 18 residues. Trimming at V came to 4 bases and at J to 3 bases, leaving 13 bases not matched to a gene.

This chain links TRBV6-2 or TRBV6-3 with TRBJ2-3; tentative D call: TRBD1 (5 bases). Germline-derived CDR1 and CDR2 are MNHEY and SVGEGT. The V end was cut by 5 bases, the J end by 1 base, with 16 bases between. CDR3 length equals 16 residues. CDR3 DNA sequence: TGTGCCAGCAGTACCTACAGCAGGGTTGGCACAGATACGCAGTATTTT. Translation: CASSTYSRVGTDTQYF.

The chain combines TRBV5-1 with TRBJ2-5; a weak D match, TRBD2 (6 bases). V dropped 1 base and J dropped 0 bases, with 13 bases sitting between them. The germline CDR1 and CDR2 sequences are SGHRS and YFSETQ. This CDR3 comprises 16 residues. The CDR3 nucleotides read TGCGCCAGCAGCTTGAGCTCTCTAGCGTACCAAGAGACCCAGTACTTC. Amino acids: CASSLSSLAYQETQYF.

The chain uses TRBV19 and TRBJ1-2; D not certain. Trimming shortened V by 3 bases and J by 4 bases, and 9 bases separated the two germline ends. The CDR3 totals 13 residues. Germline V gene lookup returns CDR1 LNHDA and CDR2 SQIVND (reference sequence). The CDR3 region has the DNA TGTGCCAGTAGTATTAAGGACTCCTATGGCTACACCTTC. Its translation is CASSIKDSYGYTF.

The chain recombines TRBV15 with TRBJ2-2; TRBD2 matches at 9 bases. CDR3 length equals 17 residues. Trimming at V came to 0 bases and at J to 1 base, leaving 3 bases not matched to a gene. Per the germline V gene, CDR1 is LNHNV and CDR2 is YYDKDF (reference sequence). This CDR3 reads CATSRDLLAGNTGELFF. For the CDR3, the DNA is TGTGCCACCAGCAGAGATCTACTAGCGGGGAACACCGGGGAGCTGTTTTTT.

This clone was found a few times. The V call is TRBV18, the J call TRBJ2-7; 9 bases are a match to TRBD2. V lost 2 bases and J lost 1; bases outside the gene matches: 6. This CDR3 spans 16 amino acids. Germline V lookup: CDR1 KGHSH, CDR2 LQKENI. CDR3 bases: TGTGCCAGCTCACCAGGCCGACTAGCGGAGTCCTACGAGCAGTACTTC. It yields the protein CASSPGRLAESYEQYF. Using reference TRBV18 and TRBJ2-7 for the parts outside the CDR3, the full variable domain is NAGVMQNPRHLVRRRGQEARLRCSPMKGHSHVYWYRQLPEEGLKFMVYLQKENIIDESGMPKERFSAEFPKEGPSILRIQQVVRGDSAAYFCASSPGRLAESYEQYFGPGTRLTVT.

V gene TRBV7-2 combines with J gene TRBJ2-1; 10 bases are a match to TRBD2. Germline V gives CDR1 SGHTA, CDR2 FQGNSA. V lost 1 base, J lost 2 bases, and 2 bases stayed unmatched. CDR3 length equals 16 residues. The CDR3: CASSLVGTSAYNEQFF. In nucleotides, the CDR3 is TGTGCCAGCAGCTTAGTTGGGACTAGCGCCTACAATGAGCAGTTCTTC.

The V and J genes are TRBV27 and TRBJ1-3; perhaps TRBD1 as D (6 bases). CDR1 is MNHEY, CDR2 SMNVEV, per germline (reference sequence). There are 14 residues in the CDR3. V was trimmed by 6 bases and J by 0 bases, leaving 9 bases between them. In nucleotides, the CDR3 is TGTGCCAGCAGGGGAGGGGGCTCTGGAAACACCATATATTTT. Residues: CASRGGGSGNTIYF.

This sequence joins TRBV5-1 and TRBJ2-5, with 9 bases aligning to TRBD2. The J segment lost 1 base and the V segment lost 0 bases, leaving 4 bases of the junction unmatched. The CDR3 is 16 amino acids. Looked up from germline, CDR1 is SGHRS and CDR2 is YFSETQ. Here the CDR3 reads CASSLEPSGAQETQYF. The CDR3 coding sequence is TGCGCCAGCAGCTTGGAGCCTAGCGGGGCCCAAGAGACCCAGTACTTC.

This sequence joins TRBV5-1 and TRBJ2-3, with 10 bases lining up with TRBD1. V shed 7 bases and J 4 bases; nucleotides not matched to a gene: 9. The CDR3 consists of 15 residues. The V gene's germline CDR1 is SGHRS and CDR2 YFSETQ. DNA for the CDR3: TGCGCCAGCGTCCGGGACAGGGGTGAATCAGATACGCAGTATTTT. Translated: CASVRDRGESDTQYF. The full variable domain, its missing parts supplied by reference TRBV5-1 and TRBJ2-3, is KAGVTQTPRYLIKTRGQQVTLSCSPISGHRSVSWYQQTPGQGLQFLFEYFSETQRNKGNFPGRFSGRQFSNSRSEMNVSTLELGDSALYLCASVRDRGESDTQYFGPGTRLTVL.